This TCR beta chain comes out of a study of response to subunit inactivated influenza vaccine. The V end lost 0 bases, the J end lost 6 bases, and 13 bases lay between the germline ends. CDR1 is DFQATT, CDR2 SNEGSKA, per germline (reference sequence). This CDR3 has 14 residues. TCRdb independently ran MiXCR on the RT-PCR reads; one entry per CDR3 protein. The sample records about 800,000 distinct CDR3 sequences, about 20% being singletons. The chain combines TRBV20-1 with TRBJ2-3; D possibly corresponds to TRBD2 (7 bases). The clonotype originates from a man aged 50 to 60 who received an inactivated influenza vaccine. The sample in question was PBMCs from blood, obtained more than 4 days after vaccination. This CDR3 reads CSARDQGRGDTQYF. CDR3 sequence (DNA): TGCAGTGCTAGAGATCAGGGGCGGGGGGATACGCAGTATTTT.